This is a list of T cell receptor beta chains from one sample in a study of shared clonotypes between healthy human individuals. Measured with immunoSEQ multiplex PCR; TCRdb has only the in-frame clones, and not every one. The profile shows roughly 700,000 clones, 90% of them singletons. The sequenced sample was memory CD8+ T cells from PBMCs. The receptors stem from a man aged 18-30 years in good health. Some clones in this sample may be carry-over from other donors' samples. Both conserved end residues are part of each CDR3. The D gene is left open where the match is weak. Some rows mark clone size as missing; the rest say once, few, many or name a class of expanded clone.

D: .; V: TRBV10-2; size: .; J: TRBJ2-6; CDR3: CASSDRSGANVLTF; DNA: TGCGCCAGCAGTGACCGCTCTGGGGCCAACGTCCTGACTTTC
D: .; V: TRBV7-9; size: few; J: TRBJ1-5; CDR3: CASSLGQGNQPQHF; DNA: TGTGCCAGCAGCTTGGGACAAGGAAATCAGCCCCAGCATTTT
D: .; V: TRBV28; size: .; J: TRBJ2-7; CDR3: CASSPPQGLTYEQYF; DNA: TGTGCCAGCAGCCCCCCACAGGGACTGACCTACGAGCAGTACTTC
D: .; V: TRBV19; size: .; J: TRBJ2-7; CDR3: CASRGPGRNDEQYF; DNA: TGTGCCAGTAGGGGCCCCGGGAGAAACGATGAGCAGTACTTC
D: TRBD1; V: TRBV28; size: .; J: TRBJ2-7; CDR3: CASISGQSYEQYF; DNA: TGTGCCAGCATCTCGGGACAGTCCTACGAGCAGTACTTC
D: TRBD1; V: TRBV5-4; size: .; J: TRBJ2-7; CDR3: CASSLSGGFFYEQYF; DNA: TGTGCCAGCAGCCTGTCAGGGGGCTTTTTCTACGAGCAGTACTTC
D: .; V: TRBV10-3; size: .; J: TRBJ2-4; CDR3: CAIGPIQYF; DNA: TGTGCCATCGGACCCATTCAGTACTTC
D: TRBD1; V: TRBV27; size: .; J: TRBJ2-2; CDR3: CASSFLRDRSASLRTGELFF; DNA: TGTGCCAGCAGTTTTCTTAGGGACAGGTCGGCTAGCCTACGTACCGGGGAGCTGTTTTTT
D: .; V: TRBV6-6; size: .; J: TRBJ2-1; CDR3: CASQSDYGWGEQFF; DNA: TGTGCCAGCCAGTCCGACTATGGCTGGGGTGAGCAGTTCTTC
D: .; V: TRBV7-2; size: once; J: TRBJ2-3; CDR3: CASSLVVGWDTQYF; DNA: TGTGCCAGCAGCTTAGTAGTAGGGTGGGATACGCAGTATTTT
D: .; V: TRBV27; size: .; J: TRBJ2-1; CDR3: CASSPTGYNEQFF; DNA: TGTGCCAGCAGTCCGACAGGCTACAATGAGCAGTTCTTC
D: .; V: TRBV28; size: .; J: TRBJ1-4; CDR3: CASGVFTNEKLFF; DNA: TGTGCCAGCGGCGTGTTTACTAATGAAAAACTGTTTTTT
D: .; V: TRBV7-9; size: few; J: TRBJ2-1; CDR3: CASSFAGGPSSRFF; DNA: TGTGCCAGCAGCTTCGCCGGGGGACCTAGCAGTCGGTTCTTC
D: .; V: TRBV7-8; size: .; J: TRBJ2-1; CDR3: CASSLINEQFF; DNA: TGTGCCAGCAGCTTAATCAATGAGCAGTTCTTC
D: .; V: TRBV9; size: .; J: TRBJ2-7; CDR3: CASNPGGQGYEQYF; DNA: TGTGCCAGCAACCCCGGGGGGCAAGGCTACGAGCAGTACTTC
D: TRBD2; V: TRBV29-1; size: .; J: TRBJ2-2; CDR3: CSVGVAGEGTGELFF; DNA: TGCAGCGTCGGGGTGGCGGGAGAGGGCACCGGGGAGCTGTTTTTT
D: TRBD2; V: TRBV7-9; size: .; J: TRBJ2-3; CDR3: CASSLRTSGLLTDTQYF; DNA: TGTGCCAGCAGCCTTCGGACTAGCGGTCTCCTCACAGATACGCAGTATTTT
D: TRBD2; V: TRBV27; size: .; J: TRBJ2-5; CDR3: CASSLGTSGRARETQYF; DNA: TGTGCCAGCAGTCTTGGGACTAGCGGGAGGGCCAGAGAGACCCAGTACTTC
D: TRBD2; V: TRBV7-9; size: .; J: TRBJ2-3; CDR3: CASSSSGGDVSDTQYF; DNA: TGTGCCAGCAGCTCCTCGGGAGGGGATGTCTCCGATACGCAGTATTTT
D: .; V: TRBV5-1; size: .; J: TRBJ1-2; CDR3: CASSSTENYGYTF; DNA: TGCGCCAGCAGCTCGACAGAAAACTATGGCTACACCTTC
D: TRBD1; V: TRBV4-2; size: .; J: TRBJ1-5; CDR3: CASTPRGQGQPQHF; DNA: TGTGCCAGCACACCAAGGGGGCAGGGACAGCCCCAGCATTTT